This T cell receptor (beta chain) was retrieved from a study of HIV-infected patients and healthy controls. General study findings and limits: Compared with healthy controls, HIV-infected patients showed less CDR3 sharing between individuals.

Judged by abundance, this clonotype is medium-sized. The antigen remains unidentified. The ends lost 10 bases at V and 5 bases at J; junction bases unmatched: 11. CDR1 and CDR2 from the germline V gene are KGHDR and SFDVKD. There are 15 residues in the CDR3. Whole blood was used without fractionation, so all unsorted peripheral T cells were included. Reverse transcription used approximately 500 ng RNA and constant-region primers for alpha and beta. Using multiplexing indices, alpha and beta chain libraries were generated apart by chain-specific third strand synthesis. After a brief PCR adding P5, P7 and a second index, about 24 amplification cycles followed. TCRdb reprocessed the 5' RACE reads via MiXCR and lists one record per CDR3 protein. Here the sample spans about 5,800 distinct CDR3 sequences, more than 8.5% being singletons.

This clonotype was obtained from an adult with HIV infection. The chain couples TRBV24-1 to TRBJ2-1; the match to TRBD2 covers 9 bases. The specimen comprised blood, sampled before antiretroviral therapy. CDR3 in DNA: TGTGCCACAGGCACTTCAACTAGCGGGCACAATGAGCAGTTCTTC. Its protein is CATGTSTSGHNEQFF.